This TCR beta chain appears in the sequencing data of a study of cytomegalovirus exposure and HLA in healthy donors. General study findings and limits: A few of the chains that were CMV-associated were confirmed in vitro to be specific for CMV antigens.

Germline CDR1 and CDR2: MNHEY and SMNVEV (reference sequence). The CDR3 consists of 15 residues. As to this clone: Its antigen remains unidentified.

PCR was performed using 60 Vbeta and 13 Jbeta primers. Sequenced by immunoSEQ multiplex PCR; TCRdb stores in-frame clones only, minus some. The table includes 100,000 to 150,000 clones, 65% to 75% detected once. The origin of this receptor is a man aged 35 to 55 in good health and CMV-seropositive. This rearrangement joins TRBV27 to TRBJ2-5; D remains unclear. The J call may not be correct, given that the DNA end is closer to TRBJ2-7. Sample: PBMCs. The CDR3 spells CASSERAHPLYEQYF. The CDR3 DNA reads TGTGCCAGCAGTGAGAGAGCTCACCCACTCTACGAGCAGTACTTC.